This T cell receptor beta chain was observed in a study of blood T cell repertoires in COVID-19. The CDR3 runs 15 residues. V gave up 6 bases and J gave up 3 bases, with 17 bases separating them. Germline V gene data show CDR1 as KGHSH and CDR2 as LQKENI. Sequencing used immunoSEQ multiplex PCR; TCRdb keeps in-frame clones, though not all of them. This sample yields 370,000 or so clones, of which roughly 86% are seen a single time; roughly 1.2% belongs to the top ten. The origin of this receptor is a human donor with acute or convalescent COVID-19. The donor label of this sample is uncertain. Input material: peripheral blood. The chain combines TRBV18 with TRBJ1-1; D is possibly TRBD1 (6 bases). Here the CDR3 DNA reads TGTGCCAGCTCGCCCCGTCTGGGGACACACACTGAAGCTTTCTTT. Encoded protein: CASSPRLGTHTEAFF.